This TCR beta chain was obtained from a study of multiple sclerosis patients with progressive multifocal leukoencephalopathy. Notes on the study in general: Expanded clones at PML onset predated and persisted through natalizumab therapy.

Turning to this clone: Its target is not known.

Germline CDR1 MNHEY, CDR2 SVGAGI. This CDR3 spans 15 amino acids. V dropped 2 bases and J dropped 8 bases, with 16 bases sitting between them. The time point was: less than 7 months of natalizumab therapy. Profiled with immunoSEQ multiplex PCR; TCRdb holds only in-frame clones, not every one. The sample includes over 25,000 clones, over 85% seen only once; the top ten take approximately 1.5%. Sequencing used PBMCs, obtained from a patient treated with natalizumab. The sequence came from a human donor with multiple sclerosis. The chain combines TRBV6-5 with TRBJ2-1; D remains unclear. The CDR3 nucleotides are TGTGCCAGCAGTTACGCCTACGATAGCTGGGATGAGCAGTTCTTC. Translation: CASSYAYDSWDEQFF.